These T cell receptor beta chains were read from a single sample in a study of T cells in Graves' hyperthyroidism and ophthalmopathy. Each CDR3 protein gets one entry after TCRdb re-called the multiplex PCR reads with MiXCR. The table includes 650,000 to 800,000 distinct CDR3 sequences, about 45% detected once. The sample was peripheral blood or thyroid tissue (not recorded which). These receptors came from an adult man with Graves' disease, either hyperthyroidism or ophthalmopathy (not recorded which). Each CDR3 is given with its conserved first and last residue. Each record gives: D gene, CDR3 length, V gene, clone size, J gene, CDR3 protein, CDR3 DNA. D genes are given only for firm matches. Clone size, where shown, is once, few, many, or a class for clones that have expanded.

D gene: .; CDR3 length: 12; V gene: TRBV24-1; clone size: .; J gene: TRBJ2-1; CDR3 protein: CATPIGGDEQFF; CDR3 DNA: TGTGCCACCCCTATAGGTGGGGATGAGCAGTTCTTC
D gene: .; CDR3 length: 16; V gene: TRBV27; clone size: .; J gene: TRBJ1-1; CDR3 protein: CASSLLGRGPNTEAFF; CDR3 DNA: TGTGCCAGCAGTTTATTAGGGCGCGGGCCTAACACTGAAGCTTTCTTT
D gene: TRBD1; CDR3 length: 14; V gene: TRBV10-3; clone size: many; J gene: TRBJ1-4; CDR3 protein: CAISRDRHNEKLFF; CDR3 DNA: TGTGCCATCAGTCGGGACAGACATAATGAAAAACTGTTTTTT
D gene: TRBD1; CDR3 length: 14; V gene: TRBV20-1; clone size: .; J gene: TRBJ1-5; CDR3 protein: CSAEPGQGYQPQHF; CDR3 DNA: TGCAGTGCGGAGCCGGGACAGGGGTATCAGCCCCAGCATTTT
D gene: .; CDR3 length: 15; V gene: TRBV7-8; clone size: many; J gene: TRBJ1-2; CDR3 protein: CASSLARTTNYGYTF; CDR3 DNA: TGTGCCAGCAGCTTAGCGAGGACCACTAACTATGGCTACACCTTC
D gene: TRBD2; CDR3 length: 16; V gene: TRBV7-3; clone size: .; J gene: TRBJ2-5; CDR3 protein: CASSWTSGGTQETQYF; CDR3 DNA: TGTGCTAGCAGCTGGACTAGCGGGGGGACCCAAGAGACCCAGTACTTC
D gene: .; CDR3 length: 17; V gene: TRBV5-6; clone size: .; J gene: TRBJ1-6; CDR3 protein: CASSLYAYRSRNSPLHF; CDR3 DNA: TGTGCCAGCAGCTTGTATGCTTACAGGTCAAGGAATTCACCCCTCCACTTT
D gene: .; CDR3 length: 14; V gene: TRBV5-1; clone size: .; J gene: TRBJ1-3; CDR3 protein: CASRGEGPGNSIYF; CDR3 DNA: TGCGCCAGCAGGGGTGAAGGGCCTGGAAACAGCATATATTTT
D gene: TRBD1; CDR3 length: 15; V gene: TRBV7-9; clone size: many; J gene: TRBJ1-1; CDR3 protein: CASSSRDSLNTEAFF; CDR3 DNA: TGTGCCAGCAGCTCGAGGGACAGCCTGAACACTGAAGCTTTCTTT
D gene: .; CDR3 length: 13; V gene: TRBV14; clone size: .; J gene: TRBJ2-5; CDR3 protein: CASSQWTQETQYF; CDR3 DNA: TGTGCCAGCAGCCAATGGACACAAGAGACCCAGTACTTC
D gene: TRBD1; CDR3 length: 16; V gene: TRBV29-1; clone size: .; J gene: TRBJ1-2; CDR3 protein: CSVEWPRGQPNYGYTF; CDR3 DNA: TGCAGCGTTGAATGGCCCAGGGGACAGCCGAACTATGGCTACACCTTC
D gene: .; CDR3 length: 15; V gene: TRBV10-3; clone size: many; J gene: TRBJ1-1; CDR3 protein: CAISDHRLMNTEAFF; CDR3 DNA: TGTGCCATCAGTGACCACAGGCTAATGAACACTGAAGCTTTCTTT
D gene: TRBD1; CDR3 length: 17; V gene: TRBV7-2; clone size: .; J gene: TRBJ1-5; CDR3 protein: CASRQTPGTGGNQPQHF; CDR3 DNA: TGTGCCAGCAGGCAGACCCCGGGGACAGGAGGCAATCAGCCCCAGCATTTT
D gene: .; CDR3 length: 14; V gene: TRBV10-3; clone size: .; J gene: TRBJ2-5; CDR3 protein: CASSREVGTETQYF; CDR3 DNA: TGTGCCAGCAGCCGGGAAGTGGGGACCGAGACCCAGTACTTC
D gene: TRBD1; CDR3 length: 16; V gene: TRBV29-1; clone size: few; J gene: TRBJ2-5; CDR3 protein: CSVDPLPGQGQETQYF; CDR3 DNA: TGCAGCGTTGACCCTCTACCGGGACAGGGCCAGGAGACCCAGTACTTC
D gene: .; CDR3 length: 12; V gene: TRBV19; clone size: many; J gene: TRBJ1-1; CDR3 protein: CASSLPAHEAFF; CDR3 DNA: TGTGCCAGTAGCCTCCCCGCACATGAAGCTTTCTTT
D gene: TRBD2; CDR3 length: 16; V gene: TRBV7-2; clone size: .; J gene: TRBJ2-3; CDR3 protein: CASSVVSGGFTDTQYF; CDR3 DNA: TGTGCCAGCAGCGTAGTAAGCGGGGGGTTCACAGATACGCAGTATTTT
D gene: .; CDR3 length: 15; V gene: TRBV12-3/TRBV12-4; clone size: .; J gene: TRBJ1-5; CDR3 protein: CASSLEAGYNQPQHF; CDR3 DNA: TGTGCCAGCAGTTTAGAAGCAGGGTACAATCAGCCCCAGCATTTT
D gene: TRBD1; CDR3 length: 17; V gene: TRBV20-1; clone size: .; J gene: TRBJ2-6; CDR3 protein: CSARLTGGISGANVLTF; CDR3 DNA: TGCAGTGCTAGATTGACAGGGGGGATCTCTGGGGCCAACGTCCTGACTTTC
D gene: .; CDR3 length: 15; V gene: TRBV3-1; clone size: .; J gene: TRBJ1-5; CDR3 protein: CASSQGGTSNQPQHF; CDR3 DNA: TGTGCCAGCAGCCAAGGGGGGACGAGCAATCAGCCCCAGCATTTT
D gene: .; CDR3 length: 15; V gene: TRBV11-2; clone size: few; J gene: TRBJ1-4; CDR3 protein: CASSWGRQDNEKLFF; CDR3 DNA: TGTGCCAGCAGCTGGGGGAGGCAGGATAATGAAAAACTGTTTTTT
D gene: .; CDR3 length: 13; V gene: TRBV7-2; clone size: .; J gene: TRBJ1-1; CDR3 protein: CASSLWRATEAFF; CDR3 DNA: TGTGCCAGCAGCTTATGGAGAGCCACTGAAGCTTTCTTT
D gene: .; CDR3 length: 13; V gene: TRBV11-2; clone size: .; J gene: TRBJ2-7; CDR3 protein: CASSLGRFYEQYF; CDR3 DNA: TGTGCCAGCAGCTTAGGTAGATTCTACGAGCAGTACTTC
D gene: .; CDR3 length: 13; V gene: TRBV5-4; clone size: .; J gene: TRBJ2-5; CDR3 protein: CASSSSGSETQYF; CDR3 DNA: TGTGCCAGCAGCTCTTCAGGGTCGGAGACCCAGTACTTC
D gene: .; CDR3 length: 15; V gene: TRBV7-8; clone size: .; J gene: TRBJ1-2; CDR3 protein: CASSLAAGDPYGYTF; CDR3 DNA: TGTGCCAGCAGCTTAGCAGCAGGGGATCCCTATGGCTACACCTTC
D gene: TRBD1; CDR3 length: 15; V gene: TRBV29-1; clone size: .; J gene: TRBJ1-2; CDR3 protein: CSVAGTGNSNYGYTF; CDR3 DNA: TGCAGCGTTGCCGGGACAGGGAACTCTAACTATGGCTACACCTTC